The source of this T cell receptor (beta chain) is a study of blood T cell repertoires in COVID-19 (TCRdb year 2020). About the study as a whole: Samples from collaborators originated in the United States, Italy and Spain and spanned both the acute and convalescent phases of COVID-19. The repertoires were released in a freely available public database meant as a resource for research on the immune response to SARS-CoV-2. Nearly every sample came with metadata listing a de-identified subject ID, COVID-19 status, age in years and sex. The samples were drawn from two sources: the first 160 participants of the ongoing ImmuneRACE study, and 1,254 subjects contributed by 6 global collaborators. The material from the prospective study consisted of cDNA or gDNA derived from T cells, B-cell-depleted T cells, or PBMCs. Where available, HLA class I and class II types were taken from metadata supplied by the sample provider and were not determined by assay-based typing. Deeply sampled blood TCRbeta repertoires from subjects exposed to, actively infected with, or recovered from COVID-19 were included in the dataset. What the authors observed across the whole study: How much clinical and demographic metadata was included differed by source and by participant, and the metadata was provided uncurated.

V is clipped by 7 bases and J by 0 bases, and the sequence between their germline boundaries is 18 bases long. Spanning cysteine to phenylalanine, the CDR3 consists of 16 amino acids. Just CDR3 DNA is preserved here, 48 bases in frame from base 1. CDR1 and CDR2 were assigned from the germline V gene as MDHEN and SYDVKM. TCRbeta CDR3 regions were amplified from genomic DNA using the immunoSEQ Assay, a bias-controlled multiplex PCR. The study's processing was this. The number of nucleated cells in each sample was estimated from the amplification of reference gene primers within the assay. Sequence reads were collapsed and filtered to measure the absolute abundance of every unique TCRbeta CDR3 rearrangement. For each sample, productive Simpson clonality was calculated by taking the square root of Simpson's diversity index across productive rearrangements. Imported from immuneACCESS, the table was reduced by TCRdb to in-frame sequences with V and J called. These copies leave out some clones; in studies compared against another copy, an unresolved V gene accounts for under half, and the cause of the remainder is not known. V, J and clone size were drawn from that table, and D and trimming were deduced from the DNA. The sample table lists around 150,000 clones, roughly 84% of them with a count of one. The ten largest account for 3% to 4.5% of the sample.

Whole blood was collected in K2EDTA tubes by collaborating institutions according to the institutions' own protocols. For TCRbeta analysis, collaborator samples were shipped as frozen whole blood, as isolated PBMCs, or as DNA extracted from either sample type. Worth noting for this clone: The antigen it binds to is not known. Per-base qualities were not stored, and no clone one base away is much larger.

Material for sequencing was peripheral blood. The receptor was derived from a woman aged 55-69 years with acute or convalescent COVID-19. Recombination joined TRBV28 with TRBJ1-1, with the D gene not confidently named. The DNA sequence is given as TGTGCCAGCACCCCTTGGGCAGATCCCATGAACACTGAAGCTTTCTTT. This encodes CASTPWADPMNTEAFF.